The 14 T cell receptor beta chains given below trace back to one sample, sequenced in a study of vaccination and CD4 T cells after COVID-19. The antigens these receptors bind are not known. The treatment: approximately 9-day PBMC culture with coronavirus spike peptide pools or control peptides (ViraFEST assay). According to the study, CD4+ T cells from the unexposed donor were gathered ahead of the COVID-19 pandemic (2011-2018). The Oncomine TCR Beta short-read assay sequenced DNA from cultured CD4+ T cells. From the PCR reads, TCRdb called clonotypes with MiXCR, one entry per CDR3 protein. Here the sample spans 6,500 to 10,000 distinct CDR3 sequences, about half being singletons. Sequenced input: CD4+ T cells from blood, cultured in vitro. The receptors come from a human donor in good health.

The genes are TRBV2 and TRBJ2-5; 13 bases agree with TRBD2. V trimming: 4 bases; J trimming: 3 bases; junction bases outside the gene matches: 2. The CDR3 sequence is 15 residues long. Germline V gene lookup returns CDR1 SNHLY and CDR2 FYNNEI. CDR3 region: CASSGGTSGEETQYF. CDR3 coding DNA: TGTGCCAGCAGTGGAGGGACTAGCGGGGAAGAGACCCAGTACTTC. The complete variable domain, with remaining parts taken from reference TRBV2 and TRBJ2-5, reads EPEVTQTPSHQVTQMGQEVILRCVPISNHLYFYWYRQILGQKVEFLVSFYNNEISEKSEIFDDQFSVERPDGSNFTLKIRSTKLEDSAMYFCASSGGTSGEETQYFGPGTRLLVL.

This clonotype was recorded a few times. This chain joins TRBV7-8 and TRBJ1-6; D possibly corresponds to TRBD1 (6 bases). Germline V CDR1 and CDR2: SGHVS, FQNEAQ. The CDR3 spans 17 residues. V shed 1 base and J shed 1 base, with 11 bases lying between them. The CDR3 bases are TGTGCCAGCAGCTTAGGAACAGGGAGGTCCTATAATTCACCCCTCCACTTT. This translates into CASSLGTGRSYNSPLHF.

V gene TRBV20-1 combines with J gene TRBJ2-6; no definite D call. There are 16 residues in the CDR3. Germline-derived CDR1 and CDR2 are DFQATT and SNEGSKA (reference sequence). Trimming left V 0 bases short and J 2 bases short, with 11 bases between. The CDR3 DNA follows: TGCAGTGCTAGAGATCCGTTGGGGACTGGGGCCAACGTCCTGACTTTC. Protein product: CSARDPLGTGANVLTF.

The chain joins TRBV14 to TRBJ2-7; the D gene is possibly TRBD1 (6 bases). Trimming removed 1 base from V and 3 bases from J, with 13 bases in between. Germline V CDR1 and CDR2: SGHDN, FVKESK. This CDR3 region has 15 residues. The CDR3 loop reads CASSQVSGRGYEQYF. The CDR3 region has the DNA TGTGCCAGCAGCCAAGTCAGTGGCAGGGGCTACGAGCAGTACTTC.

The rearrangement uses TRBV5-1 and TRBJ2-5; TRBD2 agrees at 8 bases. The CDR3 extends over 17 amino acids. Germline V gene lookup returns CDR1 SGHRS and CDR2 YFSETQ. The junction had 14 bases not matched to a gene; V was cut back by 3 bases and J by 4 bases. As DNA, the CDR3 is TGCGCCAGCAGCTGGACCTTTACCGGGGGGGGCCGAGAGACCCAGTACTTC. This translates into CASSWTFTGGGRETQYF. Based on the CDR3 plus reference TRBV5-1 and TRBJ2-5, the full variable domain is KAGVTQTPRYLIKTRGQQVTLSCSPISGHRSVSWYQQTPGQGLQFLFEYFSETQRNKGNFPGRFSGRQFSNSRSEMNVSTLELGDSALYLCASSWTFTGGGRETQYFGPGTRLLVL.

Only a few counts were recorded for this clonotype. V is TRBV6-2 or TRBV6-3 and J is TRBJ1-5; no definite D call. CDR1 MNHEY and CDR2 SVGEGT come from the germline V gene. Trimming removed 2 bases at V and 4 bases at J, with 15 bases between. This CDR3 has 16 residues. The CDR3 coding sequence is TGTGCCAGCAGTTACGATCTTAACAGAGGGAATCAGCCCCAGCATTTT. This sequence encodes CASSYDLNRGNQPQHF.

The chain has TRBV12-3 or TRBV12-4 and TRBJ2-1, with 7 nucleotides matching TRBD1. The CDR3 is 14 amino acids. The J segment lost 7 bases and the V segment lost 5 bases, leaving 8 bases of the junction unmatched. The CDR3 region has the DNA TGTGCCAGCAGTGTTCGACAGGGTGGGAATGAGCAGTTCTTC. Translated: CASSVRQGGNEQFF.

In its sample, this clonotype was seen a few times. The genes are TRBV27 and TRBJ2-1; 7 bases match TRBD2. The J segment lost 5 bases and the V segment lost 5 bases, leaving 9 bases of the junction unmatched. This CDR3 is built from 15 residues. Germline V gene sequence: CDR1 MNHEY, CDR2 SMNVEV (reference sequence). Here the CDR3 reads CASSPIGLDHNEQFF. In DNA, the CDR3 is TGTGCCAGCAGTCCCATAGGACTAGACCACAATGAGCAGTTCTTC.

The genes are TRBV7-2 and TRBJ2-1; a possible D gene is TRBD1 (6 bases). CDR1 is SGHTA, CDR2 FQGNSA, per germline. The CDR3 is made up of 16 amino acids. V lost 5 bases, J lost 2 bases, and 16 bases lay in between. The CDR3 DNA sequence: TGTGCCAGCAGCATACGACAGGTCCCCCCCTACAATGAGCAGTTCTTC. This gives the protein CASSIRQVPPYNEQFF.

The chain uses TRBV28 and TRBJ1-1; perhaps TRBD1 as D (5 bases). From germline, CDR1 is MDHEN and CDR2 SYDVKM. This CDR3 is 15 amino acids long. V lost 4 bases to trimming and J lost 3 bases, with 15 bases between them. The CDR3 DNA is TGTGCCAGCAGTTGGCGTTTTGGGGCTTACACTGAAGCTTTCTTT. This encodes CASSWRFGAYTEAFF.

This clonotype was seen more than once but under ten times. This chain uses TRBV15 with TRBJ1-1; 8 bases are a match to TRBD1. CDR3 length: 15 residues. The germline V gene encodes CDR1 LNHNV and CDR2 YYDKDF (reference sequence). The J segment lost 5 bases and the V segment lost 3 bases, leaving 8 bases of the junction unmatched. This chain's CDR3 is CATSRIRQGRTEAFF. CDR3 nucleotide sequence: TGTGCCACCAGCAGGATAAGACAGGGGCGAACTGAAGCTTTCTTT.

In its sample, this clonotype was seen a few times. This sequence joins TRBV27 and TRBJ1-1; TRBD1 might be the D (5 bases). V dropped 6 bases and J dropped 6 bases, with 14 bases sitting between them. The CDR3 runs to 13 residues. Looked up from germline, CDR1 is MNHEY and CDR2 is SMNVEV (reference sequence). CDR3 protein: CASRGQLGSEAFF. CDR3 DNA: TGTGCCAGCAGGGGGCAGTTAGGATCTGAAGCTTTCTTT.

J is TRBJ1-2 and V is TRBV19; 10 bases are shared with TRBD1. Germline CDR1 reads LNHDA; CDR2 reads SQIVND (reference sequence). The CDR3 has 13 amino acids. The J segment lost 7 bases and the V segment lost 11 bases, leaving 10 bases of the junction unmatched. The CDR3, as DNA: TGTGCCTCCCGGGACAGGGGTTTACGTGGCTACACCTTC. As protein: CASRDRGLRGYTF.

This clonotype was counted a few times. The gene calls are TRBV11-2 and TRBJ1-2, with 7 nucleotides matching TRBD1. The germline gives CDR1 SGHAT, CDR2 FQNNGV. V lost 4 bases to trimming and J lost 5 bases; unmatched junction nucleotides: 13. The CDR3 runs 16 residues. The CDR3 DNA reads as TGTGCCAGCAGCTCGCCGAGGGGCAGGGGGGGATATGGCTACACCTTC. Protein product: CASSSPRGRGGYGYTF.